This entry concerns a single TCR beta chain. The CDR3 is 13 amino acids. Looked up from germline, CDR1 is LNHDA and CDR2 is SQIVND (reference sequence). Trimming cost V 3 bases and J 6 bases; bases outside gene matches: 5. Authors' analysis steps: From reference gene primer amplification, estimates of nucleated cell counts were derived. Data came from immunoSEQ multiplex PCR; TCRdb stores just in-frame clones and leaves some out. The V and J calls and the clone size are those of that table, but D and trimming were determined from the DNA. Of approximately 55,000 clones detected, more than 70% appear once; the ten largest clones hold around 21%. One Seattle source followed patients from active infection through their disease course. The entry originates in a study of blood T cell repertoires in COVID-19. Study as a whole: Acute and convalescent COVID-19 samples came from the United States, Italy and Spain. PBMCs, B-cell-depleted T cells, or T cells were the source of the cDNA or gDNA that made up the material.

The specimen was peripheral blood. The genes are TRBV19 and TRBJ2-7, with TRBD1 matching over 7 bases. The clonotype was recovered from a man aged 25 to 45 with COVID-19, enrolled during active disease. The CDR3 nucleotides read TGTGCCAGTAGTATCGGGACAGAGGTCGAGCAGTACTTC. It codes for CASSIGTEVEQYF.